This TCR beta chain originates from a study of cytomegalovirus exposure and HLA in healthy donors. Study conclusions and caveats: Among TCR sequences, most were rare, though some public TCRs appeared in many donors. Per a prior analysis, the majority of TCR beta V segments were productive roughly 87% or roughly 30% of the time. With DRB1 most and HLA-C fewest, TCR association rates differed between HLA loci in a later analysis.

The PCR used 60 Vbeta and 13 Jbeta primers. Clones were sequenced by immunoSEQ multiplex PCR, and TCRdb holds only the in-frame ones, with some missing. This table holds more than 110,000 clones, 70% found once. The CDR3 spans 16 residues. CDR1 and CDR2 (germline): LNHDA, SQIVND (reference sequence). Trimming shortened V by 3 bases and J by 2 bases, and 14 bases separated the two germline ends. Details on this clone: The antigen is not known.

Sequencing input: PBMCs. This clonotype was obtained from a woman aged 55-75 years in good health and CMV-seropositive. The chain links TRBV19 to TRBJ1-5, with D perhaps TRBD1 (5 bases). The CDR3 nucleotides are TGTGCCAGTAGTATTACTGCCGGGGGTGGCAATCAGCCCCAGCATTTT. It codes for CASSITAGGGNQPQHF. The full variable domain, its missing parts supplied by reference TRBV19 and TRBJ1-5, is DGGITQSPKYLFRKEGQNVTLSCEQNLNHDAMYWYRQDPGQGLRLIYYSQIVNDFQKGDIAEGYSVSREKKESFPLTVTSAQKNPTAFYLCASSITAGGGNQPQHFGDGTRLSIL.